This T cell receptor (beta chain) was obtained from a study of T cell responses to AZD1222 COVID-19 vaccine. Findings and limits, study-wide: There were vaccine-associated CD4 TCRs across spike, dominant at 160-218 and 743-854. Donors, mostly white British, included more females; clonal diversity was possibly underestimated. The repertoires were collected only after the peak T cell response.

The assay was immunoSEQ multiplex PCR, and TCRdb's table has in-frame clones only and misses some. In the table there are fewer than 150,000 clones, 88% of which are singletons. This CDR3 is 15 amino acids long. Per the germline V gene, CDR1 is MGHDK and CDR2 is SYGVNS. V shed 5 bases and J 3 bases; nucleotides not matched to a gene: 6. This clone was detected once. The antigen remains undetermined. Sample: peripheral blood, taken 28 days after the second AZD1222 dose. The receptor comes from an adult who received the AZD1222 COVID-19 vaccine. This chain joins TRBV25-1 and TRBJ2-2; 7 bases are shared with TRBD1. The CDR3 loop is CASSRRDRDTGELFF. The CDR3 nucleotides are TGTGCCAGCAGTAGACGGGACAGAGACACCGGGGAGCTGTTTTTT.